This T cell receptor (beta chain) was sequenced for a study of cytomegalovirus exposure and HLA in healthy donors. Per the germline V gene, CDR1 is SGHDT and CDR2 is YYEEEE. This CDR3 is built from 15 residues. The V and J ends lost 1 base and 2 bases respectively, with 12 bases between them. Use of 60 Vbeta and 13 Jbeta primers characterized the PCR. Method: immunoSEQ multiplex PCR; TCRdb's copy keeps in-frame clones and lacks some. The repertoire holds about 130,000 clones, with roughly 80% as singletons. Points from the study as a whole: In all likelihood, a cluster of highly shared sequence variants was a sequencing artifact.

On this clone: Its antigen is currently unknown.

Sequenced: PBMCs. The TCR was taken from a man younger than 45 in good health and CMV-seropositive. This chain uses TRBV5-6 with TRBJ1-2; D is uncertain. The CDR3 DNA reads TGTGCCAGCAGCTTGATCCAAGGAGGGAACTATGGCTACACCTTC. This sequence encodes CASSLIQGGNYGYTF.